The present T cell receptor beta chain was sequenced within a study of monozygotic twins with inflammatory bowel disease. Findings of the study overall: Repertoire similarity did not differ between concordant and discordant twins, possibly owing to limited power. Diversity of TCRbeta measured by inverse Simpson was lower in IBD patients than in healthy co-twins.

From germline, CDR1 is SEHNR and CDR2 FQNEAQ (reference sequence). This CDR3 contains 14 residues. UMIs incorporating a 6-nucleotide sample barcode were appended by means of template switching. Each CDR3 protein gets one entry in TCRdb, which reprocessed the 5' RACE reads and gives no DNA. The sample data list more than 120,000 distinct CDR3 sequences. A note on this clonotype: Its antigen remains unknown.

This sequence was found in a human donor with ulcerative colitis or Crohn's disease, or a healthy co-twin of an affected twin (not recorded which). The V gene is TRBV7-9, the J gene TRBJ1-2. The sequencing sample was made of blood. The CDR3 here is CASSLLATEYGYTF.